The 24 T cell receptor beta chains below were found in one sample sequenced in a study of T-cell reconstitution after alpha-beta-depleted transplantation in children. TCRbeta library construction was performed incorporating unique molecular identifiers. MiXCR, applied by TCRdb to the PCR reads, yields one record per CDR3 protein. This table holds a few hundred thousand distinct CDR3 sequences, around 16% found once. The material was PBMCs, mostly from graft donor cells, obtained 360 days after TCRalphabeta/CD19-depleted stem cell transplant. These receptors came from a boy younger than two who had a stem cell transplant for Wiskott-Aldrich syndrome, so the T cells may come from the graft donor.

This chain uses TRBV7-9 with TRBJ2-5; the D call may be TRBD1 or TRBD2 (6 bases each). V was pared by 10 bases and J by 4 bases, with 19 bases between. CDR1 and CDR2 (germline): SEHNR, FQNEAQ (reference sequence). This CDR3 is built from 14 residues. CDR3 loop: CATQRRGQGETQYF. In DNA form, the CDR3 reads TGTGCCACCCAGCGTCGGGGGCAGGGAGAGACCCAGTACTTC.

The chain carries TRBV20-1 and TRBJ2-3; weak D call: TRBD1 (7 bases). Germline values: CDR1 DFQATT, CDR2 SNEGSKA (reference sequence). The CDR3 has 13 residues. V gave up 7 bases and J gave up 6 bases, with 17 bases separating them. The CDR3: CSVSAGGSDTQYF. In nucleotides, the CDR3 is TGCAGTGTTTCGGCAGGGGGGTCGGATACGCAGTATTTT.

The rearrangement links TRBV20-1 to TRBJ1-3; no reliable D call. CDR1 and CDR2 (germline): DFQATT, SNEGSKA (reference sequence). The CDR3 loop spans 13 amino acids. V gave up 3 bases and J gave up 1 base, with 7 bases separating them. CDR3 in amino acids: CSASGGSGNTIYF. The CDR3 DNA sequence: TGCAGTGCTAGCGGTGGTTCTGGAAACACCATATATTTT.

The CDR3 here is CAINWRDRVPNQSTDTQYF. CDR3 nucleotides: TGTGCCATCAATTGGAGGGACAGGGTCCCTAATCAAAGCACAGATACGCAGTATTTT. The V and J genes are TRBV10-3 and TRBJ2-3; TRBD1 matches at 9 bases. CDR1 and CDR2 from the germline V gene are ENHRY and SYGVKD. J gave up 0 bases and V 7 bases, and 17 bases lay outside the gene matches. The CDR3 is 19 amino acids.

V gene TRBV7-9 combines with J gene TRBJ2-3; 11 nucleotides align to TRBD1. V dropped 6 bases and J dropped 3; count of bases not matched to a gene: 5. The CDR3 sequence is 15 residues long. CDR1 is SEHNR, CDR2 FQNEAQ, per germline (reference sequence). DNA for the CDR3: TGTGCCAGCAGGAACGGGACAGGGGGAACAGATACGCAGTATTTT. Its translation: CASRNGTGGTDTQYF.

The chain links TRBV7-2 to TRBJ2-7; D is tentatively TRBD1 or TRBD2 (5 bases each). This CDR3 is built from 14 residues. V was shortened by 2 bases and J by 3 bases, with 11 bases between the two germline ends. The germline V gene encodes CDR1 SGHTA and CDR2 FQGNSA. This chain's CDR3 is CASSLTGTHYEQYF. CDR3 in DNA: TGTGCCAGCAGCTTAACCGGGACCCACTACGAGCAGTACTTC.

V usage is TRBV12-3 or TRBV12-4 and J usage is TRBJ2-1; TRBD2 agrees at 7 bases. V was clipped by 7 bases and J by 3 bases; unmatched bases: 12. This CDR3 has 16 amino acids. The CDR3 DNA is TGTGCCAGCACCTCCCCCGGGGGGATATTCTACAATGAGCAGTTCTTC. Encoded protein: CASTSPGGIFYNEQFF.

This clonotype was recorded a few times. The chain carries TRBV9 and TRBJ2-4; D might be TRBD1 or TRBD2, each matching 6 bases. The V gene lost 3 bases and the J gene lost 1 base, with 14 bases spanning the gap. Germline V gene sequence: CDR1 SGDLS, CDR2 YYNGEE. This CDR3 has 16 residues. The CDR3 loop is CASSEGGWGAKNIQYF. The DNA of the CDR3 is TGTGCCAGCAGCGAAGGGGGGTGGGGGGCCAAAAACATTCAGTACTTC.

This clonotype was found a few times. This chain joins TRBV7-9 and TRBJ1-2; weak D call: TRBD1 (6 bases). Trimming removed 9 bases at V and 5 bases at J, with 13 bases between. CDR1 is SEHNR and CDR2 is FQNEAQ in the germline V gene (reference sequence). CDR3 length equals 12 residues. The CDR3 coding sequence is TGTGCCAGTTTGATGGGGGCATATGGCTACACCTTC. It is translated as CASLMGAYGYTF.

This clonotype was picked up a small number of times. The V and J genes are TRBV20-1 and TRBJ2-3, with 12 positions matching TRBD2. The trim removed 7 bases at V and 3 bases at J, leaving 5 bases unmatched. The CDR3 is 14 amino acids. Germline V gene sequence: CDR1 DFQATT, CDR2 SNEGSKA (reference sequence). CDR3 amino acids: CSVETSGGTDTQYF. CDR3 nucleotide sequence: TGCAGTGTGGAGACTAGCGGGGGAACAGATACGCAGTATTTT.

The CDR3 loop is CATTGAGSDTQYF. The CDR3 DNA follows: TGTGCCACCACGGGGGCGGGTTCAGATACGCAGTATTTT. The chain links TRBV10-3 to TRBJ2-3; D assignment may be TRBD1 or TRBD2 (6 bases each). This CDR3 has 13 residues. The V gene's germline CDR1 is ENHRY and CDR2 SYGVKD. V lost 10 bases, J lost 4 bases, and 15 bases lay in between.

In this sample, this clonotype turned up a few times. V and J are TRBV5-1 and TRBJ2-3; D ambiguous. Germline CDR1 reads SGHRS; CDR2 reads YFSETQ. Trimming removed 0 bases at V and 5 bases at J, with 10 bases between. This CDR3 contains 14 residues. The chain's CDR3 is CASSLEVSGDTQYF. For the CDR3, the DNA is TGCGCCAGCAGCTTGGAGGTCTCGGGAGATACGCAGTATTTT.

This clonotype occurred a few times. This rearrangement joins TRBV5-5 to TRBJ2-7, with 12 bases lining up with TRBD2. The trim removed 2 bases at V and 5 bases at J, leaving 8 bases unmatched. CDR3 size: 16 residues. CDR1 and CDR2 from the germline V gene are SGHKS and YYEKEE (reference sequence). The CDR3 sequence is CASSFLAGGIGHEQYF. In DNA, the CDR3 is TGTGCCAGCAGCTTCCTAGCGGGAGGGATTGGACACGAGCAGTACTTC.

The genes are TRBV10-2 and TRBJ2-3; D is perhaps TRBD2 (6 bases). Germline CDR1 is WSHSY and CDR2 is SAAADI. CDR3 length: 12 amino acids. Trimming pared 5 bases from V and 4 bases from J, leaving 7 bases between. CDR3 DNA: TGCGCCAGCAGTCTAGCGTCAGATACGCAGTATTTT. It specifies CASSLASDTQYF.

J is TRBJ2-5 and V is TRBV4-2, with TRBD2 matching 8 bases. The germline V gene encodes CDR1 LGHNA and CDR2 YNFKEQ. V was pared by 5 bases and J by 2 bases, with 7 bases of the junction left unmatched. The CDR3 sequence is 15 residues long. The DNA of the CDR3 is TGTGCCAGCAGCGATGGGACTAGGGGTCAAGAGACCCAGTACTTC. Translated, it gives CASSDGTRGQETQYF.

The genes are TRBV30 and TRBJ2-1; D remains ambiguous. This CDR3 has 14 amino acids. CDR1 and CDR2 from the germline V gene are GTSNPN and SVGIG (reference sequence). V was trimmed by 4 bases and J by 4 bases, leaving 14 bases between them. CDR3 DNA: TGTGCCTGGAAGGGCGGTTTCTCGTACAATGAGCAGTTCTTC. This gives the protein CAWKGGFSYNEQFF.

This clonotype was observed many times. The chain joins TRBV4-1 to TRBJ2-3; D unresolved. Germline-derived CDR1 and CDR2 are MGHRA and YSYEKL. This CDR3 is built from 13 residues. Trimming left V 1 base short and J 6 bases short, with 8 bases between. The CDR3 is CASSQAPPDTQYF. Written as DNA, the CDR3 is TGCGCCAGCAGCCAAGCCCCCCCCGATACGCAGTATTTT.

The rearrangement joins TRBV3-1 to TRBJ1-1; TRBD1 agrees at 8 bases. V was clipped by 4 bases and J by 1 base; unmatched bases: 17. The CDR3 spans 19 residues. The germline V gene encodes CDR1 LGHDT and CDR2 YNNKEL (reference sequence). For the CDR3, the DNA is TGTGCCAGCAGCCCGAATCCCGCCAGGACAGGGACCAGGAACACTGAAGCTTTCTTT. Translated, it gives CASSPNPARTGTRNTEAFF.

This clonotype was observed many times. The chain employs TRBV6-5 and TRBJ2-7, with 9 positions matching TRBD1. CDR1 and CDR2 from the germline V gene are MNHEY and SVGAGI. CDR3 size: 13 residues. The ends lost 2 bases at V and 8 bases at J; junction bases unmatched: 4. CDR3 sequence reads: CASSYPGQGQQYF. As DNA, the CDR3 is TGTGCCAGCAGTTACCCTGGACAGGGGCAGCAGTACTTC.

This chain uses TRBV6-5 with TRBJ2-6; D is undetermined. The CDR3 loop spans 12 amino acids. Germline CDR1 and CDR2: MNHEY and SVGAGI. Trimming left V 6 bases short and J 8 bases short, with 8 bases between. The CDR3 DNA follows: TGTGCCAGCAGCCGCTCCCCCAACGTCCTGACTTTC. It yields the protein CASSRSPNVLTF.

This clonotype was detected only a few times. The chain carries TRBV7-7 and TRBJ2-5, with 9 bases matching TRBD1. V was clipped by 3 bases and J by 1 base; unmatched bases: 6. The CDR3 totals 16 residues. The germline gives CDR1 SSHAT, CDR2 FNYEAQ (reference sequence). CDR3: CASSFVPGQGQETQYF. CDR3 sequence (DNA): TGTGCCAGCAGCTTCGTACCGGGACAGGGCCAAGAGACCCAGTACTTC.

The table lists this clonotype with a few counts. J is TRBJ2-7 and V is TRBV29-1; 8 bases line up with TRBD2. This CDR3 contains 15 residues. Trimming took 4 bases from V and 5 from J; bases not matched to a gene: 13. The germline CDR1 and CDR2 sequences are SQVTM and ANQGSEA. DNA of the CDR3: TGCAGCGTTGTCGTGACGGGGGGGCGGAAGAACGAGCAGTACTTC. Protein sequence: CSVVVTGGRKNEQYF.

This clonotype occurred a few times. The chain has TRBV7-9 and TRBJ2-7; perhaps D is TRBD1 or TRBD2 (5 bases each). The CDR3 spans 14 residues. With 3 bases removed from V and 2 bases from J, the gap between germline ends came to 11 bases. CDR1 is SEHNR and CDR2 is FQNEAQ in the germline V gene (reference sequence). The CDR3 loop is CASSFGTVPYEQYF. The CDR3 nucleotides are TGTGCCAGCAGCTTCGGGACGGTTCCCTACGAGCAGTACTTC.

This clonotype was seen a few times. This sequence joins TRBV11-2 and TRBJ2-2; either TRBD1 or TRBD2 may supply D (6 bases each). The V end lost 5 bases, the J end lost 4 bases, and 14 bases lay between the germline ends. Germline V CDR1 and CDR2: SGHAT, FQNNGV. The length of the CDR3 is 15 residues. The CDR3: CASSRGGLGTGELFF. Written as DNA, the CDR3 is TGTGCCAGCAGCCGAGGGGGGCTAGGCACCGGGGAGCTGTTTTTT.